The next 28 T cell receptor beta chains were all read from a single sample in a study of T cell changes during pregnancy in multiple sclerosis. Using immunoSEQ multiplex PCR, the repertoire was profiled, and TCRdb retains in-frame clones only, with some absent. The profile shows about 69,000 clones, roughly 92% of them singletons. This material consisted of peripheral blood, taken in the third trimester of pregnancy. The receptor set was obtained from a female donor in good health, enrolled as a control in a pregnancy study.

The chain joins TRBV7-2 to TRBJ2-1; TRBD2 matches 7 bases. Germline loops: CDR1 SGHTA, CDR2 FQGNSA. V lost 1 base, J lost 7 bases, and 4 bases stayed unmatched. There are 14 residues in the CDR3. The CDR3 is CASSLGAGINEQFF. The CDR3 nucleotides are TGTGCCAGCAGCTTAGGAGCGGGAATAAATGAGCAGTTCTTC.

CDR3 residues: CASSTPGVGNPYEQYF. The CDR3 region has the DNA TGTGCCAGCAGCACCCCCGGGGTAGGGAACCCCTACGAGCAGTACTTC. V and J are TRBV7-2 and TRBJ2-7, with TRBD2 as a possible D gene (5 bases). This CDR3 is 16 amino acids long. V was shortened by 5 bases and J by 2 bases, with 19 bases between the two germline ends. The germline V gene encodes CDR1 SGHTA and CDR2 FQGNSA.

The chain employs TRBV6-1 and TRBJ2-7; 11 bases are shared with TRBD2. CDR3 length: 17 residues. Germline CDR1 MNHNS, CDR2 SASEGT. The ends lost 2 bases at V and 2 bases at J; junction bases unmatched: 8. The CDR3 sequence is CASSEKVAGGIPYEQYF. CDR3 nucleotide sequence: TGTGCCAGCAGTGAAAAGGTAGCGGGAGGGATCCCCTACGAGCAGTACTTC.

Remarks on this clone: At one boundary the junction diverges from the germline segment, which might be a read error. This chain connects TRBV2 to TRBJ2-3; maybe TRBD2 (5 bases). This CDR3 is 11 amino acids long. CDR1 SNHLY and CDR2 FYNNEI come from the germline V gene. As DNA, the CDR3 is TGTGCCAGCAGTGGGGAGACTTGGGAGAATTTT. It translates to CASSGETWENF.

V usage is TRBV18 and J usage is TRBJ2-6, with D perhaps matching TRBD2 (6 bases). In germline, CDR1 is KGHSH, CDR2 LQKENI. The CDR3 length is 17 residues. V was clipped by 6 bases and J by 2 bases, with 17 bases between them. CDR3 protein: CASSPVKGGTGANVLTF. CDR3 sequence (DNA): TGTGCCAGCTCCCCAGTCAAAGGCGGGACTGGGGCCAACGTCCTGACTTTC.

This clone was observed a single time. The CDR3 reads CASSELAGGYNEQFF. CDR3 DNA sequence: TGTGCCAGCAGTGAACTAGCGGGGGGATACAATGAGCAGTTCTTC. V is TRBV2 and J is TRBJ2-1; 11 nucleotides match TRBD2. With 2 bases clipped from V and 4 bases from J, the junction kept 1 base outside the gene matches. Germline V gene lookup returns CDR1 SNHLY and CDR2 FYNNEI. The CDR3 has 15 amino acids.

The rearrangement uses TRBV28 and TRBJ2-7; TRBD2 matches 7 bases. This CDR3 has 13 residues. Germline values: CDR1 MDHEN, CDR2 SYDVKM. The V segment lost 7 bases and the J segment 3 bases; nucleotides outside the gene matches: 6. DNA of the CDR3: TGTGCCAGCACCCCTAGCGGAATCTACGAGCAGTACTTC. This translates into CASTPSGIYEQYF.

The rearrangement links TRBV30 to TRBJ2-3; 8 bases fit TRBD1. J gave up 8 bases and V 8 bases, and 12 bases lay outside the gene matches. From germline, CDR1 is GTSNPN and CDR2 SVGIG (reference sequence). The CDR3 is 13 amino acids. CDR3: CASIQGEGGTQYF. The CDR3 DNA sequence: TGTGCCAGCATACAGGGGGAAGGGGGTACGCAGTATTTT.

This chain links TRBV19 with TRBJ2-1; 7 positions match TRBD2. The CDR3 spans 16 residues. V was clipped by 1 base and J by 4 bases; unmatched bases: 7. Germline V lookup: CDR1 LNHDA, CDR2 SQIVND (reference sequence). The CDR3 DNA follows: TGTGCCAGTAGTATAGGGGGGGGTGGACTTTACAATGAGCAGTTCTTC. This translates into CASSIGGGGLYNEQFF.

This clone appeared a single time. The V call is TRBV10-1, the J call TRBJ2-2; the match to TRBD1 covers 9 bases. With 7 bases clipped from V and 0 bases from J, the junction kept 12 bases outside the gene matches. The CDR3 loop spans 18 amino acids. Germline loops: CDR1 WNHNN, CDR2 SYGVQD (reference sequence). CDR3 sequence (DNA): TGCGCCAGCAACGCTACGGACAGGGGCCTTTCGAACACCGGGGAGCTGTTTTTT. Translated: CASNATDRGLSNTGELFF.

The chain joins TRBV18 to TRBJ2-1; 9 nucleotides line up with TRBD1. V lost 2 bases to trimming and J lost 10 bases; unmatched junction nucleotides: 9. The CDR3 consists of 15 residues. The germline CDR1 and CDR2 sequences are KGHSH and LQKENI. The CDR3 bases are TGTGCCAGCTCACCAGAGGACAGGGGAAGGTGGGAGCAGTTCTTC. Residues: CASSPEDRGRWEQFF.

The rearrangement links TRBV28 to TRBJ2-1; the match to TRBD2 covers 8 bases. CDR3 size: 14 residues. V trimming: 7 bases; J trimming: 8 bases; junction bases outside the gene matches: 10. Germline-derived CDR1 and CDR2 are MDHEN and SYDVKM. The CDR3: CASKEAGALDEQFF. The CDR3 DNA follows: TGTGCCAGCAAAGAAGCGGGGGCCTTGGATGAGCAGTTCTTC. The full variable domain, its missing parts supplied by reference TRBV28 and TRBJ2-1, is DVKVTQSSRYLVKRTGEKVFLECVQDMDHENMFWYRQDPGLGLRLIYFSYDVKMKEKGDIPEGYSVSREKKERFSLILESASTNQTSMYLCASKEAGALDEQFFGPGTRLTVL.

The chain recombines TRBV9 with TRBJ1-2; a possible D gene is TRBD1 (6 bases). The CDR3 spans 13 residues. The V gene lost 7 bases and the J gene lost 2 bases, with 12 bases spanning the gap. Germline CDR1 SGDLS, CDR2 YYNGEE. The CDR3 here is CASGDTKNYGYTF. The CDR3, as DNA: TGTGCCAGCGGGGACACAAAAAACTATGGCTACACCTTC. The variable domain in full, completed from reference TRBV9 and TRBJ1-2, reads DSGVTQTPKHLITATGQRVTLRCSPRSGDLSVYWYQQSLDQGLQFLIQYYNGEERAKGNILERFSAQQFPDLHSELNLSSLELGDSALYFCASGDTKNYGYTFGSGTRLTVV.

This sequence joins TRBV5-4 and TRBJ2-7, with TRBD1 matching over 9 bases. V lost 4 bases, J lost 3 bases, and 5 bases stayed unmatched. The germline gives CDR1 SGHNT, CDR2 YYREEE (reference sequence). The CDR3 sequence is 14 residues long. DNA for the CDR3: TGTGCCAGCAGCGACAGGGGGGCGGGCTACGAGCAGTACTTC. Its translation is CASSDRGAGYEQYF.

The chain is built from TRBV4-1 and TRBJ2-2; 7 bases are shared with TRBD1. CDR1 and CDR2 (germline): MGHRA, YSYEKL. The CDR3 is 16 amino acids. Unmatched junction bases numbered 4, after V lost 3 bases and J lost 0 bases. CDR3 DNA sequence: TGCGCCAGCAGCCACATAACAGGGGCGAACACCGGGGAGCTGTTTTTT. Its protein is CASSHITGANTGELFF.

V and J are TRBV15 and TRBJ2-1, with D possibly being TRBD2 (6 bases). Looked up from germline, CDR1 is LNHNV and CDR2 is YYDKDF (reference sequence). V was shortened by 1 base and J by 5 bases, with 12 bases between the two germline ends. The CDR3 sequence is 15 residues long. For the CDR3, the DNA is TGTGCCACCAGCAGAGCGGGAGTCCGCAACAATGAGCAGTTCTTC. This encodes CATSRAGVRNNEQFF.

CDR3 sequence: CASTRVAGATEQYF. CDR3 nucleotide sequence: TGTGCCAGCACCCGGGTTGCGGGAGCTACCGAGCAGTACTTC. The J gene is TRBJ2-7, the V gene TRBV27; TRBD2 matches 7 bases. The CDR3 consists of 14 residues. From germline, CDR1 is MNHEY and CDR2 SMNVEV (reference sequence). V was pared by 7 bases and J by 6 bases, with 12 bases of the junction left unmatched.

The rearrangement joins TRBV5-1 to TRBJ2-5; D perhaps matches TRBD2 (6 bases). The CDR3 is 15 amino acids. From germline, CDR1 is SGHRS and CDR2 YFSETQ. Trimming pared 0 bases from V and 3 bases from J, leaving 12 bases between. CDR3: CASSLGIADKETQYF. CDR3 in DNA: TGCGCCAGCAGCTTGGGAATAGCGGATAAAGAGACCCAGTACTTC.

The chain joins TRBV7-8 to TRBJ2-7; D is uncertain. Trimming shortened V by 5 bases and J by 3 bases, and 11 bases separated the two germline ends. The CDR3 sequence is 13 residues long. Germline-derived CDR1 and CDR2 are SGHVS and FQNEAQ. This chain's CDR3 is CASSPSTNYEQYF. The CDR3 DNA follows: TGTGCCAGCAGCCCGTCGACAAACTACGAGCAGTACTTC.

The chain carries TRBV18 and TRBJ1-4; a weak D match, TRBD1 (6 bases). This CDR3 is built from 14 residues. V lost 3 bases and J 4 bases, leaving 9 bases between the germline ends. The germline gives CDR1 KGHSH, CDR2 LQKENI. The CDR3: CASSPEQGNEKLFF. CDR3 nucleotides: TGTGCCAGCTCACCTGAACAGGGTAATGAAAAACTGTTTTTT.

The V and J genes are TRBV5-4 and TRBJ2-1, with 12 bases that match TRBD1. With 0 bases clipped from V and 12 bases from J, the junction kept 10 bases outside the gene matches. The CDR3 sequence is 16 residues long. Per the germline V gene, CDR1 is SGHNT and CDR2 is YYREEE (reference sequence). CDR3 sequence reads: CASSLDGGQGAYGQFF. The CDR3 region has the DNA TGTGCCAGCAGCTTGGATGGGGGACAGGGGGCTTATGGGCAGTTCTTC.

The rearrangement uses TRBV25-1 and TRBJ1-2; a weak D match, TRBD1 (5 bases). Per germline, CDR1 MGHDK and CDR2 SYGVNS. The ends were cut back, 10 bases at V and 4 bases at J, with 13 bases in the middle. The CDR3 is made up of 12 amino acids. This CDR3 is CATSKGPYGYTF. The CDR3 coding sequence is TGTGCCACCTCGAAGGGGCCCTATGGCTACACCTTC.

V usage is TRBV5-4 and J usage is TRBJ1-2; D remains ambiguous. CDR3 length: 11 amino acids. CDR1 is SGHNT and CDR2 is YYREEE in the germline V gene (reference sequence). Trimming took off 3 bases at V and 5 bases at J, with 5 bases between the two ends. For the CDR3, the DNA is TGTGCCAGCAGCTCCTTTTATGGCTACACCTTC. Translated, it gives CASSSFYGYTF.

This chain joins TRBV28 and TRBJ2-7; a weak D match, TRBD2 (6 bases). CDR1 is MDHEN and CDR2 is SYDVKM in the germline V gene. The CDR3 runs to 15 residues. V was shortened by 1 base and J by 0 bases, with 10 bases between the two germline ends. The CDR3 sequence is CASSLSGESSYEQYF. CDR3 DNA sequence: TGTGCCAGCAGTTTATCGGGAGAGAGCTCCTACGAGCAGTACTTC.

The rearrangement joins TRBV11-2 to TRBJ2-2; weak D call: TRBD2 (6 bases). The length of the CDR3 is 15 residues. V was trimmed by 7 bases and J by 2 bases, leaving 14 bases between them. Germline CDR1 reads SGHAT; CDR2 reads FQNNGV. CDR3 loop: CASNLRRGNTGELFF. The CDR3 DNA reads as TGTGCCAGCAACCTAAGGCGGGGAAACACCGGGGAGCTGTTTTTT.

The gene calls are TRBV28 and TRBJ2-5, with a possible D match to TRBD2 (5 bases). Germline loops: CDR1 MDHEN, CDR2 SYDVKM. The V end lost 3 bases, the J end lost 1 base, and 9 bases lay between the germline ends. The CDR3 loop spans 14 amino acids. The CDR3 coding sequence is TGTGCCAGCAGTTTGACACGGGGCCAAGAGACCCAGTACTTC. It encodes CASSLTRGQETQYF.

The chain couples TRBV5-6 to TRBJ2-7, with 8 nucleotides matching TRBD2. CDR3 length: 14 amino acids. Trimming removed 4 bases from V and 0 bases from J; junction bases left unmatched: 3. Germline V CDR1 and CDR2: SGHDT, YYEEEE. The CDR3 is CASSPGLASYEQYF. CDR3 DNA sequence: TGTGCCAGCAGCCCCGGACTAGCCTCCTACGAGCAGTACTTC.

This rearrangement joins TRBV5-1 to TRBJ1-2; 9 positions agree with TRBD1. Germline V gene lookup returns CDR1 SGHRS and CDR2 YFSETQ. The CDR3 is 19 amino acids. Trimming cost V 4 bases and J 8 bases; bases outside gene matches: 24. CDR3 in amino acids: CASSHSPSSYRGPSYGYTF. The CDR3 nucleotides read TGCGCCAGCAGCCACTCCCCGTCCTCTTACAGGGGGCCTTCGTACGGCTACACCTTC.